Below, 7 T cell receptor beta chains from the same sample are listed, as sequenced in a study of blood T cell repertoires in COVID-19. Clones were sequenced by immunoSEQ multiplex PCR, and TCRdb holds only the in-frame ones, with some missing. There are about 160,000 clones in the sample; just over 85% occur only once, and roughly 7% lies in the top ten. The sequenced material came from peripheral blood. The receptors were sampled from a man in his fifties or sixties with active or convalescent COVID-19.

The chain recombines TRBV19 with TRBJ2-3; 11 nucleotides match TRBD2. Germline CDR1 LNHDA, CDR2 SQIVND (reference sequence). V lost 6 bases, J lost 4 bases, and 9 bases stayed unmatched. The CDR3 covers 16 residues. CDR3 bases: TGTGCCAGTAGGGCTCGTAGCGGGGGGGCCTCAGATACGCAGTATTTT. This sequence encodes CASRARSGGASDTQYF.

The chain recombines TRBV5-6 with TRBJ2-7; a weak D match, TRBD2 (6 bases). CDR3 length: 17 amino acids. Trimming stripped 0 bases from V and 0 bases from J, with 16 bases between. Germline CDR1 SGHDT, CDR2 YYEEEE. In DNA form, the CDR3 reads TGTGCCAGCAGCTTGGATCTGGGACTCGTCGGCTCCTACGAGCAGTACTTC. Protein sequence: CASSLDLGLVGSYEQYF.

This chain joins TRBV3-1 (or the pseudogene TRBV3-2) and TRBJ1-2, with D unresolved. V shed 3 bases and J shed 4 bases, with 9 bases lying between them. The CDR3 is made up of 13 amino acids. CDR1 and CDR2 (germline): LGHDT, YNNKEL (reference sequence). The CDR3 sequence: CASSQARAYGYTF. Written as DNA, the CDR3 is TGTGCCAGCAGCCAGGCGAGGGCCTATGGCTACACCTTC.

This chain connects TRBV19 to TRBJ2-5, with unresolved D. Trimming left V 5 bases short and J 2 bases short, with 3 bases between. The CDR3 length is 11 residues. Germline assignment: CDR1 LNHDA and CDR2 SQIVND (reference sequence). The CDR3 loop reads CASSQQETQYF. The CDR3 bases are TGTGCCAGTAGTCAACAAGAGACCCAGTACTTC.

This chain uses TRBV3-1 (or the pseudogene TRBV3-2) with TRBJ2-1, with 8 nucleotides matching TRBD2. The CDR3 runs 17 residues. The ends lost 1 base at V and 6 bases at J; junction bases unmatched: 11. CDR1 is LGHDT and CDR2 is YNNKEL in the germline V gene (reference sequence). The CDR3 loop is CASSQGRLAPALNEQFF. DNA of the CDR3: TGTGCCAGCAGCCAAGGAAGACTAGCGCCAGCCCTCAATGAGCAGTTCTTC.

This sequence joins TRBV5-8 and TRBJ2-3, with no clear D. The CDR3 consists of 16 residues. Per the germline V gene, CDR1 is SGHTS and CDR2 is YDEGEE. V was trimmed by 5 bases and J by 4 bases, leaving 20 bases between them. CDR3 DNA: TGTGCCAGCAGTCCCGGGTCACTCGGGTTCGCAGATACGCAGTATTTT. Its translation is CASSPGSLGFADTQYF.

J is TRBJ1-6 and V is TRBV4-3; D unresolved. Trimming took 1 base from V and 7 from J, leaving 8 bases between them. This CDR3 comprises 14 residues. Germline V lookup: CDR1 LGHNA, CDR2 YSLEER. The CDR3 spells CASSQAQQNSPLHF. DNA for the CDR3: TGCGCCAGCAGCCAAGCACAGCAAAATTCACCCCTCCACTTT.